These T cell receptor beta chains were read from a single sample in a study of CD8 T cells in ankylosing spondylitis. MiXCR, applied by TCRdb to the 5' RACE reads, yields one record per CDR3 protein. Among 250,000 or so distinct CDR3 sequences, approximately 20% were seen once, and the ten largest hold about a third. Input material: blood, either unsorted or a sorted T cell fraction (not recorded which). The source is a male donor with ankylosing spondylitis or in good health (not recorded which). The CDR3 runs from the conserved cysteine through the conserved F or W. The D gene is left open where the match is weak. Clone size is shown for a subset of rows, as once, few, many or a class of expanded clone.

V gene,D gene,J gene,clone size,CDR3 protein,CDR3 DNA
TRBV12-3/TRBV12-4,NA,TRBJ2-1,NA,CASRPPLTGFNEQFF,TGTGCCAGCAGGCCTCCCTTAACAGGGTTCAATGAGCAGTTCTTC
TRBV7-9,TRBD2,TRBJ2-1,NA,CASSQPIAGIHDEQFF,TGTGCCAGCAGCCAACCCATAGCGGGAATCCATGATGAGCAGTTCTTC
TRBV7-3,NA,TRBJ2-3,NA,CASSHFGGDTQYF,TGTGCCAGCAGCCACTTCGGCGGAGATACGCAGTATTTT
TRBV6-5,NA,TRBJ2-3,few,CASSSGRGKDTQYF,TGTGCCAGCAGTTCGGGGCGGGGCAAAGATACGCAGTATTTT
TRBV11-2,NA,TRBJ2-5,many,CASSQGPGLQETQYF,TGTGCCAGCAGCCAGGGTCCAGGGCTCCAAGAGACCCAGTACTTC
TRBV6-2/TRBV6-3,TRBD2,TRBJ2-1,NA,CASSYRASGSYSSYNEQFF,TGTGCCAGCAGTTACAGGGCTAGCGGGAGCTATAGCTCCTACAATGAGCAGTTCTTC
TRBV20-1,TRBD2,TRBJ2-7,NA,CSARDNSVLAGVVEQYF,TGCAGTGCTAGAGATAATTCGGTACTAGCGGGAGTGGTCGAGCAGTACTTC
TRBV6-1,TRBD2,TRBJ2-3,NA,CASKVLAGADAQYF,TGTGCCTCCAAGGTACTAGCGGGAGCTGATGCGCAGTATTTT
TRBV11-2,TRBD2,TRBJ2-2,NA,CASSRTSGHTGELFF,TGTGCCAGCAGCAGGACTAGCGGGCACACCGGGGAGCTGTTTTTT
TRBV27,TRBD1,TRBJ2-7,many,CASSSDRLAYEQYF,TGTGCCAGCAGTTCGGACAGGCTAGCCTACGAGCAGTACTTC
TRBV29-1,NA,TRBJ2-3,NA,CSVEGGSVTDTQYF,TGCAGCGTTGAAGGGGGATCGGTCACAGATACGCAGTATTTT
TRBV7-8,NA,TRBJ2-2,NA,CATLGARGTGELFF,TGTGCAACTTTGGGGGCCCGTGGGACCGGGGAGCTGTTTTTT
TRBV29-1,NA,TRBJ1-1,NA,CSVEDQGRAVGAFF,TGCAGCGTTGAAGATCAAGGCAGGGCCGTGGGAGCTTTCTTT
TRBV7-9,NA,TRBJ2-7,NA,CASVSGLIPYEQYF,TGTGCCAGCGTCTCCGGCTTAATCCCCTACGAGCAGTACTTC
TRBV5-6,NA,TRBJ2-3,few,CASSRGSSAFTDTQYF,TGTGCCAGCAGCCGAGGAAGTTCGGCGTTCACAGATACGCAGTATTTT
TRBV20-1,NA,TRBJ1-1,NA,CSARDAGLSTEAFF,TGCAGTGCTAGAGATGCGGGGTTAAGCACTGAAGCTTTCTTT
TRBV6-5,NA,TRBJ1-5,many,CASSLGTGNQPQHF,TGTGCCAGCAGTTTGGGTACGGGCAATCAGCCCCAGCATTTT
TRBV5-1,TRBD2,TRBJ2-1,few,CASSLWASGTTSYNEQFF,TGCGCCAGCAGCTTGTGGGCTAGCGGGACAACCTCCTACAATGAGCAGTTCTTC
TRBV28,NA,TRBJ1-1,NA,CASSFRLGNTEAFF,TGTGCCAGCAGTTTCAGGCTTGGGAACACTGAAGCTTTCTTT
TRBV29-1,NA,TRBJ2-7,many,CSVYGDPYEQYF,TGCAGCGTGTACGGGGATCCCTACGAGCAGTACTTC
TRBV29-1,TRBD1,TRBJ2-7,few,CSAVDHGTGGTYEQYF,TGCAGCGCCGTGGATCATGGGACAGGGGGCACCTACGAGCAGTACTTC
TRBV5-6,NA,TRBJ1-5,few,CASSLGGHQPQHF,TGTGCCAGCAGCTTGGGGGGGCATCAGCCCCAGCATTTT
TRBV5-1,NA,TRBJ2-2,NA,CASSPRTGAGELFF,TGCGCCAGCAGCCCTCGGACTGGGGCCGGGGAGCTGTTTTTT
TRBV15,NA,TRBJ2-2,NA,CATSREIEGERNTGELFF,TGTGCCACCAGCAGAGAAATAGAAGGGGAACGGAACACCGGGGAGCTGTTTTTT
TRBV29-1,TRBD2,TRBJ2-2,few,CSVEVLAAGELFF,TGCAGCGTTGAAGTCCTAGCGGCCGGGGAGCTGTTTTTT
TRBV12-3/TRBV12-4,NA,TRBJ1-5,NA,CASAPYSNQPQHF,TGTGCCAGCGCACCGTATAGCAATCAGCCCCAGCATTTT
TRBV12-3/TRBV12-4,NA,TRBJ2-7,few,CASRPPNVGNEQYF,TGTGCCAGCAGACCCCCAAACGTCGGGAACGAGCAGTACTTC
TRBV28,TRBD2,TRBJ2-5,NA,CASRLLAGGRETQYF,TGTGCCAGCAGACTCCTAGCGGGAGGAAGAGAGACCCAGTACTTC
TRBV4-3,TRBD1,TRBJ2-7,few,CASSPGQGTIEQYF,TGCGCCAGCAGCCCGGGACAGGGTACGATCGAGCAGTACTTC
TRBV12-3/TRBV12-4,NA,TRBJ1-3,NA,CASRPRTEPGNTIYF,TGTGCCAGCAGACCCAGGACAGAACCGGGAAACACCATATATTTT
TRBV4-1,NA,TRBJ2-5,few,CASSQDNYQETQYF,TGCGCCAGCAGCCAAGATAACTACCAAGAGACCCAGTACTTC
TRBV6-1,TRBD2,TRBJ2-1,NA,CASSGLAGEGAHNEQFF,TGTGCCAGCAGCGGACTAGCGGGAGAGGGGGCCCACAATGAGCAGTTCTTC
TRBV21-1,NA,TRBJ2-7,few,CASSEKGREIKDYEQYF,TGTGCCAGCAGCGAAAAGGGCAGGGAGATAAAGGACTACGAGCAGTACTTC
TRBV7-9,NA,TRBJ2-5,few,CASSSIGAQETQYF,TGTGCCAGCAGCTCGATAGGCGCCCAAGAGACCCAGTACTTC
TRBV20-1,TRBD2,TRBJ2-5,few,CSARATGGSSFGRETQYF,TGCAGTGCTAGGGCCACGGGGGGGAGTTCATTCGGGCGAGAGACCCAGTACTTC
TRBV7-2,NA,TRBJ1-1,few,CASSFIPGHMNTEAFF,TGTGCCAGCAGCTTCATCCCGGGACACATGAACACTGAAGCTTTCTTT
TRBV20-1,TRBD2,TRBJ2-7,NA,CSALARGLTYEQYF,TGCAGTGCTCTTGCGCGGGGGTTAACGTACGAGCAGTACTTC
TRBV7-8,NA,TRBJ2-3,few,CASSLKGWDTQYF,TGTGCCAGCAGCTTGAAGGGGTGGGATACGCAGTATTTT
TRBV21-1,NA,TRBJ1-2,NA,CASSKERGASTACTF,TGTGCCAGCAGCAAAGAGAGGGGGGCGTCCACGGCCTGCACCTTC
TRBV7-9,NA,TRBJ2-1,NA,CASSLEDSSSYNEQFF,TGTGCCAGCAGCTTAGAGGACTCAAGCTCCTACAATGAGCAGTTCTTC
TRBV4-3,NA,TRBJ2-4,few,CASARGRGGTTKNIQYF,TGCGCCAGCGCCAGGGGGCGCGGGGGTACGACCAAAAACATTCAGTACTTC
TRBV3-1,TRBD2,TRBJ2-2,NA,CASRPLLASGVGELFF,TGTGCCAGCAGACCGCTATTGGCTAGCGGCGTCGGGGAGCTGTTTTTT
TRBV29-1,NA,TRBJ2-5,NA,CSVAIRPEETQYF,TGCAGCGTTGCAATACGGCCCGAAGAGACCCAGTACTTC
TRBV28,TRBD1,TRBJ2-7,NA,CASRDRGSSYEQYF,TGTGCCAGCCGCGACAGGGGGAGTTCCTACGAGCAGTACTTC
TRBV7-9,NA,TRBJ2-1,many,CASSLGLNEQFF,TGTGCCAGCAGCTTAGGTCTAAATGAGCAGTTCTTC
TRBV20-1,NA,TRBJ2-2,NA,CSAGGADTGELFF,TGCAGTGCTGGGGGAGCGGACACCGGGGAGCTGTTTTTT
TRBV27,TRBD2,TRBJ2-7,NA,CASSLAGTRYEQYF,TGTGCCAGCAGTTTAGCCGGGACTAGGTACGAGCAGTACTTC
TRBV28,TRBD1,TRBJ2-1,NA,CASFRTGTYNEQFF,TGTGCCAGTTTTCGGACAGGGACATACAATGAGCAGTTCTTC
TRBV10-3,TRBD2,TRBJ2-1,many,CATRTSGRGTYNEQFF,TGTGCCACTCGGACTAGCGGGAGGGGAACCTACAATGAGCAGTTCTTC
TRBV7-9,NA,TRBJ2-3,once,CASSLGAAGHTDTQYF,TGTGCCAGCAGCTTAGGGGCAGCGGGCCACACAGATACGCAGTATTTT
TRBV4-1,NA,TRBJ1-5,few,CASSPWSVGGNQPQHF,TGCGCCAGCAGCCCTTGGTCCGTAGGGGGTAATCAGCCCCAGCATTTT